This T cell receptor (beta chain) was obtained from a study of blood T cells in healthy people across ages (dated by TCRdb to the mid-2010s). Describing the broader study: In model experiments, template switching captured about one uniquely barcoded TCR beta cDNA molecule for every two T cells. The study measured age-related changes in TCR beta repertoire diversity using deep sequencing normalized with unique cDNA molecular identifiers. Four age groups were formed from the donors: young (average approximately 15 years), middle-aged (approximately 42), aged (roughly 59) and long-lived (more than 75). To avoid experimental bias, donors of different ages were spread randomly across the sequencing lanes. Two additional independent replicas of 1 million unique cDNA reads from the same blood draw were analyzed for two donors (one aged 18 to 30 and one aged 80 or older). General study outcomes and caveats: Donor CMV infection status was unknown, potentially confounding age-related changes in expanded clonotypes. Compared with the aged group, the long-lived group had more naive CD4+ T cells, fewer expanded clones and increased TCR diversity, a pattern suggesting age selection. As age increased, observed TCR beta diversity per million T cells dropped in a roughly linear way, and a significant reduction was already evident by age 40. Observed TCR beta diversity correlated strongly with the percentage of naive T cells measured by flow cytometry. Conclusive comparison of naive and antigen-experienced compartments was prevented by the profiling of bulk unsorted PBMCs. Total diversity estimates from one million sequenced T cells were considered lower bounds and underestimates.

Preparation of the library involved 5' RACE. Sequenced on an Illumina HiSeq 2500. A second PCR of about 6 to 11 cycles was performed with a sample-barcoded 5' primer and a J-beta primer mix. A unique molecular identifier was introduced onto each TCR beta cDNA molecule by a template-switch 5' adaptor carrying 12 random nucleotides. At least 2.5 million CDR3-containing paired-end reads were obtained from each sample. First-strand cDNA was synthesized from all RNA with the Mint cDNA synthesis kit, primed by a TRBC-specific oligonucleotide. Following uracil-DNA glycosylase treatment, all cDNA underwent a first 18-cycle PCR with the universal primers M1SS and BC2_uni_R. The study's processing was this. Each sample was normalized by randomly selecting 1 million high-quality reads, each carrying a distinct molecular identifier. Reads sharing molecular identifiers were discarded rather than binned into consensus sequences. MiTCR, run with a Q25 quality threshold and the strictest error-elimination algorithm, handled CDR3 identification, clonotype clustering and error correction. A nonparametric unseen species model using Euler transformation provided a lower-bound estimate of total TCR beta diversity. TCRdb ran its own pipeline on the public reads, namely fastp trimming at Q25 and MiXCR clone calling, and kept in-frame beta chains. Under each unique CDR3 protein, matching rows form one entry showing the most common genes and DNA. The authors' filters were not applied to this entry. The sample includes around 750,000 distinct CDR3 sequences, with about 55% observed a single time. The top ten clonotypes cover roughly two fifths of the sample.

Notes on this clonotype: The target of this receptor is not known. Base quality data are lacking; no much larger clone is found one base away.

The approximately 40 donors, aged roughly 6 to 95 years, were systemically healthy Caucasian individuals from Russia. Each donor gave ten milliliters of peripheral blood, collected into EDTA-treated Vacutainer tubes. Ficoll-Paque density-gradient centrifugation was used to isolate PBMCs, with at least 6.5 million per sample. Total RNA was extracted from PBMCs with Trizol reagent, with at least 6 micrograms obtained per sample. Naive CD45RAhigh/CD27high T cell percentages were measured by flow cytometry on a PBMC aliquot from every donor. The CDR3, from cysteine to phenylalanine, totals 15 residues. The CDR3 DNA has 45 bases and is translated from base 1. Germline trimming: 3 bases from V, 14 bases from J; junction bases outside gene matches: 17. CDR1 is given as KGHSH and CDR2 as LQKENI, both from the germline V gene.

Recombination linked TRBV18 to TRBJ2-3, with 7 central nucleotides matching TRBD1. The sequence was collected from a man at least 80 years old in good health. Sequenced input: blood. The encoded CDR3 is CASSPQGVGHRYAYF. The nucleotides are TGTGCCAGCTCACCCCAGGGGGTCGGGCACAGATACGCGTATTTT.